This passage covers 11 T cell receptor beta chains from one sample sequenced in a study of cytomegalovirus exposure and HLA in healthy donors. Vbeta (60) and Jbeta (13) primers were used in the PCR. This table comes from immunoSEQ multiplex PCR, and its TCRdb copy is limited to in-frame clones, with some not included. In the table there are about 95,000 clones, 60% to 85% of which are singletons. The sample taken for sequencing was PBMCs. The receptors stem from a woman between 40 and 50 years old in good health and CMV-seronegative.

In its sample, this clone was seen a few times. The chain joins TRBV7-8 to TRBJ2-3; D is perhaps TRBD1 (7 bases). Germline assignment: CDR1 SGHVS and CDR2 FQNEAQ. Trimming removed 5 bases from V and 6 bases from J, with 21 bases in between. This CDR3 has 16 amino acids. The CDR3 spells CASSQQGWGVIDTQYF. The CDR3 DNA reads as TGTGCCAGCAGCCAACAGGGGTGGGGGGTTATCGATACGCAGTATTTT.

This clone came up a few times. One end of the junction fails to match germline, which may point to a read error. The chain links TRBV6-1 to TRBJ1-6; 7 bases line up with TRBD1. The CDR3 consists of 12 residues. Germline assignment: CDR1 MNHNS and CDR2 SASEGT. The CDR3, as DNA: TGTGCCAGCGGGACAGCTCTCCCTCACAACGACTTT. Amino acids: CASGTALPHNDF.

The V call is TRBV25-1, the J call TRBJ1-5, with 9 bases identical to TRBD1. The germline V gene has CDR1 MGHDK and CDR2 SYGVNS. The trim removed 4 bases at V and 3 bases at J, leaving 7 bases unmatched. This CDR3 spans 16 amino acids. The CDR3 nucleotides are TGTGCCAGCAGTGTCTCCGGGACAGGGATCAATCAGCCCCAGCATTTT. Protein product: CASSVSGTGINQPQHF.

The rearrangement joins TRBV4-2 to TRBJ2-7; 9 bases line up with TRBD1. V lost 4 bases and J lost 1; bases outside the gene matches: 8. Germline CDR1 is LGHNA and CDR2 is YNFKEQ. CDR3 size: 16 residues. CDR3 sequence: CASSRSGTGSSYEQYF. The CDR3 DNA follows: TGTGCCAGCAGCCGATCCGGGACAGGGAGTTCCTACGAGCAGTACTTC.

J is TRBJ1-2 and V is TRBV4-2; D is ambiguous. This CDR3 is built from 14 residues. Germline CDR1 reads LGHNA; CDR2 reads YNFKEQ. The V end lost 2 bases, the J end lost 4 bases, and 11 bases lay between the germline ends. Here the CDR3 reads CASSQSVNGYGYTF. CDR3 bases: TGTGCCAGCAGCCAATCTGTGAACGGCTATGGCTACACCTTC.

J is TRBJ2-5 and V is TRBV11-3; 14 nucleotides align to TRBD2. V gave up 1 base and J gave up 5 bases; unmatched junction bases: 0. The CDR3 consists of 15 residues. The germline V gene encodes CDR1 SGHNT and CDR2 YENEEA. CDR3 coding DNA: TGTGCCAGCAGCTTAGGACTAGCGGGGGGGGAGACCCAGTACTTC. Protein: CASSLGLAGGETQYF.

The chain has TRBV2 and TRBJ2-3, with D maybe TRBD2 (5 bases). CDR3 size: 14 residues. Germline CDR1 SNHLY, CDR2 FYNNEI. Trimming removed 6 bases at V and 4 bases at J, with 14 bases between. Here the CDR3 DNA reads TGTGCCAGCAGGGTTTTAGCGCAGTCAGATACGCAGTATTTT. Its protein is CASRVLAQSDTQYF.

The rearrangement joins TRBV20-1 to TRBJ1-1; perhaps TRBD1 as D (5 bases). Germline loops: CDR1 DFQATT, CDR2 SNEGSKA (reference sequence). The CDR3 has 11 residues. Deletions cut 5 bases from V and 6 bases from J, with 10 bases between. CDR3 protein: CSAQGPAEAFF. CDR3 coding DNA: TGCAGTGCTCAGGGCCCTGCTGAAGCTTTCTTT.

The rearrangement uses TRBV13 and TRBJ2-3; D might be TRBD2 (7 bases). The CDR3 extends over 14 amino acids. The germline gives CDR1 PRHDT, CDR2 FYEKMQ (reference sequence). V lost 6 bases and J lost 2, with 12 bases in between. This CDR3 is CASSRGGATDTQYF. CDR3 in DNA: TGTGCCAGCAGTAGAGGGGGGGCCACAGATACGCAGTATTTT.

The CDR3 region is CASSYGAGPYEQYF. The CDR3, as DNA: TGTGCCAGCAGTTACGGAGCGGGGCCCTACGAGCAGTACTTC. The chain employs TRBV6-6 and TRBJ2-7; the match to TRBD2 covers 7 bases. This CDR3 is built from 14 residues. V trimming: 2 bases; J trimming: 2 bases; junction bases outside the gene matches: 3. Germline assignment: CDR1 MNHNY and CDR2 SVGAGI (reference sequence).

As concerns this clone: Other DNA sequences within the sample encode an identical CDR3. The rearrangement links TRBV6-1 to TRBJ2-1, with 10 bases matching TRBD1. This CDR3 spans 13 amino acids. V was clipped by 8 bases and J by 6 bases; unmatched bases: 4. CDR1 is MNHNS and CDR2 is SASEGT in the germline V gene. The CDR3 loop reads CASRDRGTNEQFF. The CDR3 DNA reads as TGTGCCAGCCGGGACAGGGGCACCAATGAGCAGTTCTTC.